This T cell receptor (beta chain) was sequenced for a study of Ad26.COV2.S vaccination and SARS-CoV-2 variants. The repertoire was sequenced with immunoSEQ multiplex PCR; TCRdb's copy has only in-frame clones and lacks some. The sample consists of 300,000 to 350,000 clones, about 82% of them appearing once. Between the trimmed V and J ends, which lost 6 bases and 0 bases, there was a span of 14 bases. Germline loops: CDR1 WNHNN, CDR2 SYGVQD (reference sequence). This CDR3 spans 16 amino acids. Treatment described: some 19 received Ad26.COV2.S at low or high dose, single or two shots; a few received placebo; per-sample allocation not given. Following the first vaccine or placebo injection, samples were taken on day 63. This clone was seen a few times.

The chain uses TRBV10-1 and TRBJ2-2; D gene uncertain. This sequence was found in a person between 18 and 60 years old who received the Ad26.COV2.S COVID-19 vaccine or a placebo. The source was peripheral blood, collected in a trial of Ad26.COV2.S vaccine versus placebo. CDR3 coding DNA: TGCGCCAGCAGCCCGAGAGTCAGCACGAACACCGGGGAGCTGTTTTTT. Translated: CASSPRVSTNTGELFF.